Below, one T cell receptor beta chain is given with its context. This clone has a handful of counts. Its antigen is still unknown. No base qualities exist here, and no much larger clone lies one base off it. At the DNA level, this CDR3 is encoded by other sequences in the same sample as well. These data are taken from a study of beta chain features in type 1 diabetes listed by TCRdb under 2018. In terms of the full investigation: Mean age, gender distribution, total cell number and subset yield were not different between patients and healthy donors. A total of 85 million to 140 million sorted cells were examined across all samples, and a strong correlation was observed between cell number per subset and RNA yield. Regulatory and stem cell-like memory subsets were isolated from only 8 patients and roughly 8 healthy donors, whereas naive and central memory subsets came from all 30 or so donors. In the study, recently diagnosed type 1 diabetes patients and matched healthy donors were compared on the TCRB repertoires of their sorted circulating CD4+ T cell subsets. The investigation overall reported the following: Type 1 diabetes patients showed a moderate but significant shortening of TCRB CDR3 length in all four CD4+ subsets. Shorter templates might have been favored by PCR, but patient and control samples were amplified and corrected together, so both groups would have been affected equally by any skew. Naive, central memory and regulatory TCRB repertoires appeared to be more alike among patients than among healthy donors. At VDJ recombination sites, patients with type 1 diabetes made fewer insertions and deleted more nucleotides, a pattern implying thymic rearrangement abnormalities. HLA sub-analyses involved small numbers of individuals, so any influence of HLA type on TCRB rearrangement remained unresolved. Because cDNA was sequenced instead of genomic DNA, highly expressing activated cells could be over-represented, though the groups showed no difference in activation or CD3 levels.

A single peripheral blood draw of about 120 mL on average was collected from each donor into heparinised tubes. A BD FACSAria II and a panel including CD45RO, CCR7, CD25, CD127, CD95 and CD27 were used to sort naive, central memory, regulatory and stem cell-like memory CD4+ T cells. All sorted populations exceeded 95% purity. PBMCs were isolated right away by Lymphoprep density gradient centrifugation and were stained directly, without culture. To minimize batch effects, samples were stained and sorted in pairs, one healthy donor with one patient per experiment. The CDR3 goes from the cysteine to the phenylalanine over 14 residues. The DNA shown is the 42-base CDR3, in frame from base 1. The trim is 1 base for V and 0 bases for J, with a gap of 3 bases between the germline ends. CDR1 is given as KGHSH and CDR2 as LQKENI, both from the germline V gene. The entire isolated RNA was reverse transcribed using the High Capacity cDNA Reverse Transcription Kit, and thus expressed TCRB transcripts were sequenced. Deep immunoSEQ sequencing was performed on naive, central memory and regulatory T cell samples, with an average of approximately 3.9 million total reads per sample. Sorted cells were lysed in RLT buffer and RNA was extracted with DNase-treated RNeasy Micro or Mini kits, depending on cell number. To prevent cross-contamination, each cell subset was processed individually, whereas patient and healthy donor samples were processed jointly. Using the immunoSEQ multiplex PCR, TCRB sequences were amplified from cDNA into 87-bp fragments spanning the CDR3 region. Sequencing of the amplicons was done on the Illumina HiSeq platform. On the study's bioinformatics: PCR bias was corrected computationally using synthetic template baselines, and reads within Hamming distance 2 were collapsed, with unmergeable singletons discarded. Reads were aligned against IMGT to assign V, D and J genes, CDR3 length and insertions or deletions at six rearrangement sites. Within each subset, clonotype counts were normalized to sorted cell number, and only after that were true diversity and Gini coefficients computed with the tcR R package. Repertoire sharing was quantified using the overlap coefficient calculated on TCRB nucleotide sequences. Out-of-frame TCRB sequences from naive cells were analyzed as a proxy for the pre-selection repertoire. This immuneACCESS table, as held by TCRdb, lists in-frame sequences with V and J called but not all clones. Of the missing ones, under half trace to an unresolved V gene in checked studies; the others have no known cause. The V and J calls and clone size are taken from that table; D and trimming were inferred from the DNA. In all, the sample holds about 700,000 clones, and around an eighth of those were seen once. The top ten clonotypes cover approximately 0.02% of the sample.

Input material: naive CD4+ T cells from blood. Sample cell subset or site, as interpreted from the label and publication: true naive CD4+ T cells. This chain joins TRBV18 to TRBJ2-2, with no confident D gene call. This receptor was taken from a man between 18 and 29 years old with type 1 diabetes. The CDR3 region reads CASSPLANTGELFF. The DNA is as follows: TGTGCCAGCTCACCACTCGCGAACACCGGGGAGCTGTTTTTT.